The 17 T cell receptor beta chains below all came from one sample that was sequenced in a study of blood T cells in healthy people across ages. A sample-barcoded 5' primer and a J-beta primer mix were used in a second PCR of about 7 to 12 cycles. Each CDR3 protein gets one entry after TCRdb re-called the 5' RACE reads with MiXCR. The profile shows roughly 1,500,000 distinct CDR3 sequences, 35% to 45% of them singletons. Source material: blood. The receptors were gathered from a woman aged 18-35 years in good health.

The chain couples TRBV12-3 or TRBV12-4 to TRBJ2-5; 9 bases are a match to TRBD2. The J call may be faulty, since TRBJ2-7 better matches the DNA end. CDR3 length equals 17 residues. The DNA for the CDR3 is TGTGCCAGCAGTTCCTTTGGCGGGAGGGTAACGTTTTACGAGCAGTACTTC. It codes for CASSSFGGRVTFYEQYF.

This chain links TRBV6-5 with TRBJ2-7; 7 bases are shared with TRBD1. The CDR3 is 14 amino acids. CDR1 and CDR2 from the germline V gene are MNHEY and SVGAGI. V dropped 4 bases and J dropped 2; count of bases not matched to a gene: 5. CDR3 amino acids: CASSSGGNTYEQYF. The DNA of the CDR3 is TGTGCCAGCAGTTCAGGGGGTAACACCTACGAGCAGTACTTC.

The chain carries TRBV2 and TRBJ2-5; D is undetermined. The V gene lost 7 bases and the J gene lost 2 bases, with 8 bases spanning the gap. CDR1 and CDR2 (germline): SNHLY, FYNNEI. The CDR3 runs to 12 residues. The CDR3 spells CASKAEQETQYF. CDR3 coding DNA: TGTGCCAGCAAAGCAGAACAAGAGACCCAGTACTTC.

Only one count was recorded for this clonotype. The chain employs TRBV10-3 and TRBJ1-1; TRBD1 matches 7 bases. The CDR3 runs 15 residues. In germline, CDR1 is ENHRY, CDR2 SYGVKD. V shed 0 bases, J shed 7 bases, and the junction held 8 bases outside the gene matches. The CDR3 coding sequence is TGTGCCATCAGTGAGTCGGAACAGGGGTGGGTTGAAGCTTTCTTT. Translating gives CAISESEQGWVEAFF.

This clonotype showed up just once. The chain is built from TRBV12-3 or TRBV12-4 and TRBJ1-3, with 8 bases that match TRBD1. Losses at the gene ends were 5 bases for V and 2 bases for J; bases not matched to a gene: 5. This CDR3 comprises 15 residues. The CDR3 coding sequence is TGTGCCAGCAGTCGACAGGGGAGGGCTGGAAACACCATATATTTT. It is translated as CASSRQGRAGNTIYF.

This rearrangement joins TRBV5-1 to TRBJ2-5, with 10 bases matching TRBD2. V shed 1 base and J 2 bases; nucleotides not matched to a gene: 5. This CDR3 contains 16 residues. CDR1 is SGHRS, CDR2 YFSETQ, per germline. In DNA form, the CDR3 reads TGCGCCAGCAGCTTGACAGCGGGGGGGCGGCAAGAGACCCAGTACTTC. Protein: CASSLTAGGRQETQYF.

This clonotype showed up just a few times. This chain uses TRBV28 with TRBJ1-6, with unresolved D. The CDR3 spans 13 residues. The V and J ends lost 2 bases and 8 bases respectively, with 7 bases between them. Germline CDR1 MDHEN, CDR2 SYDVKM. The CDR3 bases are TGTGCCAGCAGTTTAGATATGGATTCACCCCTCCACTTT. It codes for CASSLDMDSPLHF.

The chain is built from TRBV7-2 and TRBJ1-4; possibly TRBD1 for D (5 bases). Germline assignment: CDR1 SGHTA and CDR2 FQGNSA. The CDR3 is 15 residues long. V was cut by 5 bases and J by 8 bases, with 18 bases left in between. Written as DNA, the CDR3 is TGTGCCAGCAGCCCACTGGGGGGTCTTGGGGAAAAACTGTTTTTT. Translation gives CASSPLGGLGEKLFF.

The chain employs TRBV20-1 and TRBJ2-1; TRBD2 agrees at 7 bases. The germline V gene encodes CDR1 DFQATT and CDR2 SNEGSKA (reference sequence). CDR3 size: 17 residues. With 0 bases clipped from V and 0 bases from J, the junction kept 8 bases outside the gene matches. The CDR3 sequence: CSARDWTGGSSYNEQFF. In nucleotides, the CDR3 is TGCAGTGCTAGAGATTGGACCGGCGGGAGCTCCTACAATGAGCAGTTCTTC.

About this clonotype itself: The junction departs from germline at one end; a sequencing error may be responsible. The gene calls are TRBV12-3 or TRBV12-4 and TRBJ2-1; D perhaps matches TRBD1 (6 bases). CDR3 length: 12 residues. Here the CDR3 reads CAGRGQYNEQFF. CDR3 bases: TGTGCCGGCAGGGGCCAATACAATGAGCAGTTCTTC.

This sequence joins TRBV14 and TRBJ2-1; 7 bases are a match to TRBD2. After removal of 1 base from V and 3 bases from J, the junction contained 6 bases not matched to a gene. This CDR3 region has 16 residues. From germline, CDR1 is SGHDN and CDR2 FVKESK. The CDR3 spells CASSQGLAAHYNEQFF. CDR3 in DNA: TGTGCCAGCAGCCAAGGGCTAGCGGCGCACTACAATGAGCAGTTCTTC. The full variable domain, with the rest looked up from reference TRBV14 and TRBJ2-1, is EAGVTQFPSHSVIEKGQTVTLRCDPISGHDNLYWYRRVMGKEIKFLLHFVKESKQDESGMPNNRFLAERTGGTYSTLKVQPAELEDSGVYFCASSQGLAAHYNEQFFGPGTRLTVL.

This clonotype was observed once. A read error may explain this, as a much larger clone is one base away. The gene calls are TRBV25-1 and TRBJ2-5; TRBD2 aligns across 7 bases. Germline assignment: CDR1 MGHDK and CDR2 SYGVNS. The CDR3 sequence is 12 residues long. V lost 7 bases, J lost 11 bases, and 10 bases stayed unmatched. CDR3 region: CASTSILAEQYF. The CDR3 DNA sequence: TGTGCCAGCACCTCTATTCTAGCGGAGCAGTACTTC.

This chain connects TRBV5-1 to TRBJ2-5; 12 bases align to TRBD2. The J call is in doubt because the DNA end fits TRBJ2-7 better. Germline CDR1 is SGHRS and CDR2 is YFSETQ. The CDR3 length is 18 residues. The CDR3 protein is CASSLNLQGLAGTYEQYF. CDR3 coding DNA: TGCGCCAGCAGCTTGAATCTCCAGGGACTAGCGGGTACCTACGAGCAGTACTTC.

The chain carries TRBV30 and TRBJ2-1; tentatively, D is TRBD1 (5 bases). The V end lost 4 bases, the J end lost 0 bases, and 10 bases lay between the germline ends. The CDR3 runs to 14 residues. The germline V gene encodes CDR1 GTSNPN and CDR2 SVGIG (reference sequence). The CDR3: CAWIGQGSYNEQFF. The CDR3 region has the DNA TGTGCCTGGATAGGGCAGGGCTCCTACAATGAGCAGTTCTTC.

This chain uses TRBV9 with TRBJ1-3; D is uncertain. The CDR3 spans 15 residues. Trimming removed 4 bases at V and 4 bases at J, with 15 bases between. Looked up from germline, CDR1 is SGDLS and CDR2 is YYNGEE. For the CDR3, the DNA is TGTGCCAGCAGCTCCCAAGATTCCGGAGGAAACACCATATATTTT. This translates into CASSSQDSGGNTIYF.

The chain has TRBV30 and TRBJ2-1; TRBD2 might be the D (6 bases). This CDR3 region has 14 residues. The V end lost 5 bases, the J end lost 8 bases, and 19 bases lay between the germline ends. Per the germline V gene, CDR1 is GTSNPN and CDR2 is SVGIG (reference sequence). CDR3 loop: CAWGGGDLRDEQFF. CDR3 DNA sequence: TGTGCCTGGGGCGGAGGGGACCTTAGGGATGAGCAGTTCTTC.

For the CDR3, the DNA is TGTGCCAGCAGCGAAAGCGGGAGGGGAAACATTCAGTACTTC. Amino acids: CASSESGRGNIQYF. The chain has TRBV3-1 and TRBJ2-4; TRBD2 matches at 10 bases. Germline CDR1 and CDR2: LGHDT and YNNKEL (reference sequence). This CDR3 spans 14 amino acids. V shed 5 bases, J shed 6 bases, and the junction held 4 bases outside the gene matches.